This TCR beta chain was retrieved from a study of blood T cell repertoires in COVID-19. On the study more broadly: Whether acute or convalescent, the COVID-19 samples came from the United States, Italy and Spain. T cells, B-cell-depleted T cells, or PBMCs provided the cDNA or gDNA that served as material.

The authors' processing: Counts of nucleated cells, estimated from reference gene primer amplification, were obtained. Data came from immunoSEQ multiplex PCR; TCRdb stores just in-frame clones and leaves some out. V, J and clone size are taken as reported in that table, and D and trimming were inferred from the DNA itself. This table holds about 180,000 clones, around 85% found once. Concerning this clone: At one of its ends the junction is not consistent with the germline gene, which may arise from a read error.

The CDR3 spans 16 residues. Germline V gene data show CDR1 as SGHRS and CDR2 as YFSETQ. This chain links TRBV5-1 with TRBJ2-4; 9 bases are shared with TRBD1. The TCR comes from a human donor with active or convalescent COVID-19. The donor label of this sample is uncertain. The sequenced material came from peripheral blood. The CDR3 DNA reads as TGCGCCAGCAGCGAGATCCAGGGACAGGGATTAAACCTTCAGTACTTC. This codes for CASSEIQGQGLNLQYF. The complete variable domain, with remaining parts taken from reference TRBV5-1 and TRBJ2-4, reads KAGVTQTPRYLIKTRGQQVTLSCSPISGHRSVSWYQQTPGQGLQFLFEYFSETQRNKGNFPGRFSGRQFSNSRSEMNVSTLELGDSALYLCASSEIQGQGLNLQYFGAGTRLSVL.